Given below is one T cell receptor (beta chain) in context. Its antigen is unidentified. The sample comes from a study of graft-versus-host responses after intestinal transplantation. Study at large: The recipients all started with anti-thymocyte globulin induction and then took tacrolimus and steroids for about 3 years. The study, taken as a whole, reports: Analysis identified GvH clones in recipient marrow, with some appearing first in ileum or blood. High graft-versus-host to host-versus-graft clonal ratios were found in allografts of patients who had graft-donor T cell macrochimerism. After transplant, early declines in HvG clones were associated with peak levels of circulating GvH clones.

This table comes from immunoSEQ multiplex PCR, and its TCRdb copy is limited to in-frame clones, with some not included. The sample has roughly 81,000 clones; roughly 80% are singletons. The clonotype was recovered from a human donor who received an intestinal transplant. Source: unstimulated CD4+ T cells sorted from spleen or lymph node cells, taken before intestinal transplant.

CDR3 amino acids: CASSVGRGWTDTQYF. CDR3 nucleotide sequence: TGTGCCAGCAGCGTAGGGCGGGGGTGGACAGATACGCAGTATTTT. This rearrangement joins TRBV9 to TRBJ2-3; 7 bases line up with TRBD2. Germline-derived CDR1 and CDR2 are SGDLS and YYNGEE. J gave up 3 bases and V 0 bases, and 4 bases lay outside the gene matches. CDR3 size: 15 residues.